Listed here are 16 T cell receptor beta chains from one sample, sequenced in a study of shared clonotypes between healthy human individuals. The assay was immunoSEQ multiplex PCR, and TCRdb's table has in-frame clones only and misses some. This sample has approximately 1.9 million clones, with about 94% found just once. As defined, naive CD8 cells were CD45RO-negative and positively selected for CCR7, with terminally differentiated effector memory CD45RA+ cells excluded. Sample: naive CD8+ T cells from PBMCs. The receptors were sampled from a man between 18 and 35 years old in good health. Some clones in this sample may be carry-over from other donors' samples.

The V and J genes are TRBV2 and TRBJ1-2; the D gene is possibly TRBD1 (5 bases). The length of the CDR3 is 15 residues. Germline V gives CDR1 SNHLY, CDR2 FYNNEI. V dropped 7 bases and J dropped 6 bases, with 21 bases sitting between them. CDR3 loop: CASTPTGGGFHGYTF. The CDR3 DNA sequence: TGTGCCAGCACTCCGACCGGGGGGGGTTTCCATGGCTACACCTTC.

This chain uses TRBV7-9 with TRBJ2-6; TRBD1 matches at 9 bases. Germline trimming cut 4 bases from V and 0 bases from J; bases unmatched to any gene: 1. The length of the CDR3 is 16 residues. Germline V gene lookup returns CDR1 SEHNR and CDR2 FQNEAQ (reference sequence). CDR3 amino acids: CASSSDRGSGANVLTF. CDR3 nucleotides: TGTGCCAGCAGCTCGGACAGGGGCTCTGGGGCCAACGTCCTGACTTTC.

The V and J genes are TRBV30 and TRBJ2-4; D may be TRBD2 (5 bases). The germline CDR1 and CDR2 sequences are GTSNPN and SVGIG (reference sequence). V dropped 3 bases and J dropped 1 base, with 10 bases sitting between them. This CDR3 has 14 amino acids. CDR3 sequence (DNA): TGTGCCTGGAGCCCCCTAGCCGCCAAAAACATTCAGTACTTC. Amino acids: CAWSPLAAKNIQYF.

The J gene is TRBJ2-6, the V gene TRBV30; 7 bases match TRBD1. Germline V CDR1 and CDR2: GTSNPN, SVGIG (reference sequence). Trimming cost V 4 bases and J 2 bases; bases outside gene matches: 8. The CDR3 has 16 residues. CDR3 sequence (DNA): TGTGCCTGGAAAACATTCGACAGGGCTGGGGCCAACGTCCTGACTTTC. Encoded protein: CAWKTFDRAGANVLTF.

The CDR3 nucleotides are TGTGCCAGCTCAGCGACTAGTCGCTACGAGCAGTACTTC. Its protein is CASSATSRYEQYF. V and J are TRBV18 and TRBJ2-7; maybe TRBD2 (6 bases). Looked up from germline, CDR1 is KGHSH and CDR2 is LQKENI. The V gene lost 5 bases and the J gene lost 3 bases, with 11 bases spanning the gap. CDR3 length: 13 amino acids.

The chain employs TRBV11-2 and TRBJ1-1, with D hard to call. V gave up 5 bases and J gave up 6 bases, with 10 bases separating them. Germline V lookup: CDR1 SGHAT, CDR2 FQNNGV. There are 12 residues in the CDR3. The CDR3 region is CASSATGPEAFF. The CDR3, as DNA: TGTGCCAGCAGCGCAACCGGGCCTGAAGCTTTCTTT.

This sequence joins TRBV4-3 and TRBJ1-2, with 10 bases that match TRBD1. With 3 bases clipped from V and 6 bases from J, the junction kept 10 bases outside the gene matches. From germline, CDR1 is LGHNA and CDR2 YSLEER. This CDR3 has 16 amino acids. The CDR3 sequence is CASSHTRDRGLDGYTF. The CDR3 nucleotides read TGCGCCAGCAGCCATACCCGGGACAGGGGATTAGATGGCTACACCTTC.

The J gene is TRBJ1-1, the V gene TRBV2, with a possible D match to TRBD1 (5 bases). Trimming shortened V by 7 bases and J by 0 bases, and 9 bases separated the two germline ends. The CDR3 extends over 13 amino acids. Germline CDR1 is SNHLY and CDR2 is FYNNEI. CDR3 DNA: TGTGCCAGCAATCAGGGCATGAACACTGAAGCTTTCTTT. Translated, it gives CASNQGMNTEAFF.

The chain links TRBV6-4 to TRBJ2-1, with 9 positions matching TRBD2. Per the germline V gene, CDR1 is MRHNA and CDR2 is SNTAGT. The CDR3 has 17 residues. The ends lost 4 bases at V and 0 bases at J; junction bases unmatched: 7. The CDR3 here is CASSGTSGWGSYNEQFF. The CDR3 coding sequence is TGTGCCAGCAGTGGAACTAGCGGGTGGGGCTCCTACAATGAGCAGTTCTTC.

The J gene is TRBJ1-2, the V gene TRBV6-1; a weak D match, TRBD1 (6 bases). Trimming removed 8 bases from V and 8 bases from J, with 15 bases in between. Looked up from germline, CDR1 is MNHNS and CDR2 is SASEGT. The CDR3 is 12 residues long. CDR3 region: CASAGAVEGYTF. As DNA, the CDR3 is TGTGCCAGCGCAGGGGCCGTAGAGGGCTACACCTTC.

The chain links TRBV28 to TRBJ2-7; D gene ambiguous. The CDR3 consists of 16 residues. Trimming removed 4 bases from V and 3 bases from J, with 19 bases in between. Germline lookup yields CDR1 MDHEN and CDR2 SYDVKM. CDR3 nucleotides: TGTGCCAGCAGTTCCCCGCGGACCACACAAAGCTACGAGCAGTACTTC. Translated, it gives CASSSPRTTQSYEQYF.

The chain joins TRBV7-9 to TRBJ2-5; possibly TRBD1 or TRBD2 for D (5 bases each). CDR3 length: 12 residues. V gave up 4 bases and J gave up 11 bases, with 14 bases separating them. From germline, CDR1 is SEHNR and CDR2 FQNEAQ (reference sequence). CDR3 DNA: TGTGCCAGCAGCTCCCAGGGCTGGGAGCAGTACTTC. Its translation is CASSSQGWEQYF.

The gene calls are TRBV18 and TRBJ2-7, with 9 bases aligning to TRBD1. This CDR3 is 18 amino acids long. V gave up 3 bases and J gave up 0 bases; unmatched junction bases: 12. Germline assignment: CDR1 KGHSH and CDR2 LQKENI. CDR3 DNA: TGTGCCAGCTCACCTATGACAGGGGGGAGGACGAGCTCCTACGAGCAGTACTTC. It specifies CASSPMTGGRTSSYEQYF.

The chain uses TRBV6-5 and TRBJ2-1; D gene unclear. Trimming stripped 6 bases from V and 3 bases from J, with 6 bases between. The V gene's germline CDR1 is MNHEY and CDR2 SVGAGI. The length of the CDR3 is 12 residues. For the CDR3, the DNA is TGTGCCAGCAGCCCTGACTACAATGAGCAGTTCTTC. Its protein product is CASSPDYNEQFF.

The CDR3, as DNA: TGTGCCAGCAGCTGTCCTTGGTGGGAGACCCAGTACTTC. Residues: CASSCPWWETQYF. This chain joins TRBV21-1 and TRBJ2-5. TRBV21-1 is reported as a pseudogene. There are 13 residues in the CDR3.

The CDR3 loop reads CASSLETSGRNEQFF. CDR3 sequence (DNA): TGTGCCAGCAGCTTAGAGACTAGCGGGAGAAATGAGCAGTTCTTC. V gene TRBV13 combines with J gene TRBJ2-1, with 12 bases aligning to TRBD2. Germline lookup yields CDR1 PRHDT and CDR2 FYEKMQ (reference sequence). This CDR3 has 15 amino acids. The V segment lost 1 base and the J segment 7 bases; nucleotides outside the gene matches: 2.